This TCR beta chain was sequenced for a study of blood T cell repertoires in COVID-19. In the original workflow: Amplification from reference gene primers served as the basis for estimated nucleated cell counts. This table comes from immunoSEQ multiplex PCR, and its TCRdb copy is limited to in-frame clones, with some not included. That table gives V, J and clone size, and the DNA gave D and trimming. Of fewer than 250,000 clones listed, approximately 81% are singletons. There are 15 residues in the CDR3. Germline CDR1 reads ENHRY; CDR2 reads SYGVKD. With 4 bases clipped from V and 10 bases from J, the junction kept 10 bases outside the gene matches.

The genes are TRBV10-3 and TRBJ2-1; TRBD1 aligns across 10 bases. Sequencing was done on a sample of peripheral blood. The TCR sequence derives from a man aged 25-45 years with active or convalescent COVID-19. DNA for the CDR3: TGTGCCATCAGTGGGTCGAGACAGGGGGCGCAAGAGCAGTTCTTC. Amino acids: CAISGSRQGAQEQFF.